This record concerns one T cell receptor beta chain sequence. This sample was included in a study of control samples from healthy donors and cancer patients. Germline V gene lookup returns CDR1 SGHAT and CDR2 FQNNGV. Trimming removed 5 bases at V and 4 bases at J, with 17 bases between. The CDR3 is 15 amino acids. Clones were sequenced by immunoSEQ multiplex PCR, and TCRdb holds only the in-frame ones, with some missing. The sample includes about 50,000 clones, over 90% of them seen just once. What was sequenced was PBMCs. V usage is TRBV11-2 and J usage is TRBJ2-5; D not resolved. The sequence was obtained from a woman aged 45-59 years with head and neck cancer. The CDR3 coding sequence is TGTGCCAGCAGCCGAGAGAGGCGCGGCGGAGAGACCCAGTACTTC. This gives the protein CASSRERRGGETQYF.